This TCR beta chain was found in a study of tumor and adjacent non-tumor tissue in lung cancer. Study summary: There were some 11 adenocarcinoma, 2 squamous cell carcinoma and 1 small cell lung cancer cases. Points from the study as a whole: Tumor tissue had significantly higher TCR diversity than normal lung.

Germline V gene lookup returns CDR1 MNHEY and CDR2 SVGAGI. The CDR3 consists of 15 residues. No cell sorting was done before RNA was extracted from the tissue. Donors were chemotherapy-naive, newly diagnosed lung cancer surgical patients in China, August–late 2014. TCRbeta libraries were built with three rounds of nested PCR, modified from ARM-PCR. TCRdb independently ran MiXCR on the multiplex PCR reads; one entry per CDR3 protein. The sample records approximately 75,000 distinct CDR3 sequences, roughly 80% being singletons. As to this clonotype: Its target is not known. At one end the junction does not follow the germline gene, possibly because of a read error.

The source material was lung tumor tissue. The V gene is TRBV6-5, the J gene TRBJ2-1; D may be TRBD2 (6 bases). The TCR originated in a woman in her fifties or sixties with non-small cell lung cancer. CDR3 sequence: CASSYSRQRALELFF. CDR3 bases: TGTGCCAGCAGTTACTCGCGGCAGCGGGCCCTTGAGCTGTTCTTC.